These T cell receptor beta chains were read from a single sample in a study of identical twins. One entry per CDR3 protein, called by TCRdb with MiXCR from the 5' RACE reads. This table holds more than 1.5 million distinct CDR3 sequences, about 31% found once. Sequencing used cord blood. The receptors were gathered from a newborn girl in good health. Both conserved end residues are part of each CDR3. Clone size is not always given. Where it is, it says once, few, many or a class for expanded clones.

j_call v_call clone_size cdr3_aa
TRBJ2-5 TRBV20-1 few CSARKLGETQYF
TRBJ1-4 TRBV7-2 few CASSLGGLPNEKLFF
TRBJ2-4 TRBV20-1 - CSATGYIAKNIQYF
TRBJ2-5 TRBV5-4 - CATQTDLSVQETQYF
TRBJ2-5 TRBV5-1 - CASSLKGQTPFETQYF
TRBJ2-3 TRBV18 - CASSLGQGFTQYF
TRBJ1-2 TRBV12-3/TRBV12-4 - CASSSQEGLGGNGYTF
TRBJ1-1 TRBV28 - CASSLFAGMNTEAFF
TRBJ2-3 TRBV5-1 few CASSSKTGWGTDTQYF
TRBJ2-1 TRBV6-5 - CASSEDYRYNEQFF
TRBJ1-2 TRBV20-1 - CSGYGYTF
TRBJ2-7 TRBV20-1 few CSAEIHVTLATYEQYF
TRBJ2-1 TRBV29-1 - CSVATSGRVFF
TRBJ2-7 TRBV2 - CASTLERESHEQYF
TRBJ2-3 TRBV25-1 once CASSEWSGSTDTQYF
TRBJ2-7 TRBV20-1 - CSAPHVGAGINEQYF
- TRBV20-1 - CSAKSLAGGYNEQYF
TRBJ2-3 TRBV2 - CASREGTFTDTQYF
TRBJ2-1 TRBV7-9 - CASGPQGRTYNEQFF
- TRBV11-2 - CASRRPGRSSYNEQYF
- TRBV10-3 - CAISESLGGSSYNEQYF
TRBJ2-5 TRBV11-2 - CASSLHPSLQETQYF
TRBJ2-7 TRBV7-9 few CASSRLRGPYEQYF
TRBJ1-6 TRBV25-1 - CASSDSRGVSYNSPLHF
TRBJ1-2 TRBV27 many CASSLSGDGYTF
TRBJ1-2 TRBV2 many CASSEAPVGEPNYGYTF
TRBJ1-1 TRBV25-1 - CASSVAARNTEAFF
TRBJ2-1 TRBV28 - CASNGGLAHNEQFF
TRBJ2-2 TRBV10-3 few CAIRLAGELFF
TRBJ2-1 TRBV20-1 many CSARDQGEGTAFQFF
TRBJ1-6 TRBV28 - CATNSRGGILHF
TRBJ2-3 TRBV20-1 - CSAREIRTGGSTDTQYF
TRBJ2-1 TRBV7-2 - CASSSWTSSYNEQFF
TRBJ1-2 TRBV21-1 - CASSKGGPRNYGYTF
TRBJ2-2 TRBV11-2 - CASSLVAIGWLLDHTGELFF
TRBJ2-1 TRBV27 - CASSLPHLSYNEQFF
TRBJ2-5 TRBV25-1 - CASSQTDRAPYGQYF
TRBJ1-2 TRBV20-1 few CSAVGQATNYGYTF
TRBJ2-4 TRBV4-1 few CASSQVTGKNIQYF
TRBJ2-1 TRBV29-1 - CSVQTPRLESYNERFF
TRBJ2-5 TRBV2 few CASSEGLAGWRETQYF